Listed below are T cell receptor beta chains from one sample, sequenced in a study of blood T cell repertoires in COVID-19. Profiled with immunoSEQ multiplex PCR; TCRdb holds only in-frame clones, not every one. The data show fewer than 350,000 clones, with about 89% seen just once and 1.7% held by the top ten. Sequenced: PBMCs or T cells enriched from blood (not recorded which). The receptor set was obtained from a woman in her thirties or forties who had recovered from COVID-19. The CDR3 runs from the conserved cysteine through the conserved F or W. The D gene is left open where the match is weak.

NA,TRBV7-9,TRBJ1-2,TGTGCCAGCAGCTTAGATCGCGGGGTGGAAGGCTACACCTTC,CASSLDRGVEGYTF
NA,TRBV5-1,TRBJ1-1,TGCGCCAGCAGCTGGGGGGGCACTGAAGCTTTCTTT,CASSWGGTEAFF
TRBD2,TRBV2,TRBJ2-7,TGTGCCAGCAGACCACTAGCGGGGTTCCCCTACGAGCAGTACTTC,CASRPLAGFPYEQYF
NA,TRBV29-1,TRBJ1-3,TGCAGCGTCGAGAGCTCCAGGGGCTCTGGAAACACCATATATTTT,CSVESSRGSGNTIYF
TRBD2,TRBV2,TRBJ2-3,TGTGCCAGCAGTGAGGGCGCGGGGGGCCCAGAAACAGATACGCAGTATTTT,CASSEGAGGPETDTQYF
TRBD1,TRBV7-9,TRBJ1-2,TGTGCCAGCAGCTTAAAAAGGACAGGGGTATCTGGCTACACCTTC,CASSLKRTGVSGYTF
NA,TRBV12-3/TRBV12-4,TRBJ2-1,TGTGCCAGCAGTAGCCGCGGGGATGAGCAGTTCTTC,CASSSRGDEQFF
NA,TRBV2,TRBJ1-1,TGTGCCAGCAGGTTGTCTAGTCAAGCTTTCTTT,CASRLSSQAFF
NA,TRBV7-9,TRBJ1-5,TGTGCCAGCAGCACCCAGGGTTATCAGCCCCAGCATTTT,CASSTQGYQPQHF
TRBD1,TRBV6-6,TRBJ1-6,TGTGCCAGCAGTCAACTCGGCCGGACAGGGGGCGATAATTCACCCCTCCACTTT,CASSQLGRTGGDNSPLHF